The 30 T cell receptor beta chains below come from one sample, sequenced in a study of glioma-infiltrating T cells after dendritic cell vaccination. The time point was: after dendritic cell vaccination, including at tumor progression/relapse. TCRdb's copy holds only in-frame clones and misses some; the assay was immunoSEQ multiplex PCR. The sample includes approximately 91,000 clones, 81% of them seen just once. The sequences come from blood, collected after dendritic cell vaccination. The source is a human donor with glioblastoma.

The chain recombines TRBV5-1 with TRBJ1-4; perhaps TRBD1 as D (6 bases). CDR3 size: 16 residues. Germline lookup yields CDR1 SGHRS and CDR2 YFSETQ. Trimming took off 0 bases at V and 2 bases at J, with 11 bases between the two ends. CDR3 in DNA: TGCGCCAGCAGCTTGGGAGGGACACCCACTAATGAAAAACTGTTTTTT. This codes for CASSLGGTPTNEKLFF.

This sequence joins TRBV4-2 and TRBJ2-7, with 7 bases that match TRBD2. V lost 2 bases to trimming and J lost 5 bases; unmatched junction nucleotides: 9. CDR1 is LGHNA, CDR2 YNFKEQ, per germline. This CDR3 is built from 15 residues. For the CDR3, the DNA is TGTGCCAGCAGCCAACAGACTGGGAGGGCCGACGAGCAGTACTTC. It specifies CASSQQTGRADEQYF.

The chain joins TRBV7-3 to TRBJ2-4; D call uncertain. V lost 4 bases and J 0 bases, leaving 7 bases between the germline ends. The CDR3 extends over 14 amino acids. Germline values: CDR1 SGHTA, CDR2 FQGTGA. CDR3 coding DNA: TGTGCCAGCAGCTCTTCGGGAGCCAAAAACATTCAGTACTTC. Translating it yields CASSSSGAKNIQYF.

This chain connects TRBV20-1 to TRBJ2-7; D is unclear. This CDR3 spans 11 amino acids. Germline V lookup: CDR1 DFQATT, CDR2 SNEGSKA (reference sequence). The V and J ends lost 3 bases and 3 bases respectively, with 6 bases between them. CDR3: CSASRGYEQYF. CDR3 DNA: TGCAGTGCTAGCCGAGGCTACGAGCAGTACTTC.

By frequency in the sample, this clone is large (0.1 to 1%). This chain joins TRBV14 and TRBJ2-1; TRBD2 matches 8 bases. V lost 4 bases, J lost 2 bases, and 7 bases stayed unmatched. Germline values: CDR1 SGHDN, CDR2 FVKESK. The CDR3 length is 16 residues. For the CDR3, the DNA is TGTGCCAGCAGCCGCCGGGGGGGAGGTACCTACAATGAGCAGTTCTTC. Encoded protein: CASSRRGGGTYNEQFF.

The rearrangement joins TRBV2 to TRBJ2-3; D call uncertain. CDR1 and CDR2 (germline): SNHLY, FYNNEI. Trimming cost V 6 bases and J 8 bases, with 12 bases left between them. The CDR3 spans 12 residues. The CDR3 nucleotides read TGTGCCAGCAGCGCGGAGCTCCTTACGCAGTATTTT. Protein sequence: CASSAELLTQYF.

This clone has only a few counts. CDR3 in DNA: TGTGCCAGCAGCGTAGATCCCCGCGAGCCCCAGTACTTC. Protein: CASSVDPREPQYF. The rearrangement joins TRBV9 to TRBJ2-5; D is undetermined. The CDR3 spans 13 residues. V gave up 0 bases and J gave up 9 bases, with 12 bases separating them. The germline V gene encodes CDR1 SGDLS and CDR2 YYNGEE.

The chain links TRBV6-5 to TRBJ1-6; 7 nucleotides line up with TRBD1. V gave up 5 bases and J gave up 7 bases; unmatched junction bases: 5. The CDR3 is 14 amino acids. Germline CDR1 and CDR2: MNHEY and SVGAGI. The CDR3 coding sequence is TGTGCCAGCAGTACCGGACAGGAGAATTCACCCCTCCACTTT. This sequence encodes CASSTGQENSPLHF.

This chain connects TRBV18 to TRBJ2-3; 9 positions match TRBD2. The CDR3 has 15 residues. V lost 5 bases, J lost 2 bases, and 5 bases stayed unmatched. Germline CDR1 KGHSH, CDR2 LQKENI. CDR3 sequence: CASSVAGVNTDTQYF. CDR3 bases: TGTGCCAGCTCAGTAGCGGGGGTCAACACAGATACGCAGTATTTT.

The chain employs TRBV5-6 and TRBJ2-7; TRBD1 aligns across 10 bases. The CDR3 length is 15 residues. Germline assignment: CDR1 SGHDT and CDR2 YYEEEE. V was clipped by 0 bases and J by 2 bases; unmatched bases: 2. The CDR3: CASSLAGTGAYEQYF. CDR3 in DNA: TGTGCCAGCAGCTTGGCTGGGACAGGGGCCTACGAGCAGTACTTC.

The V call is TRBV11-3, the J call TRBJ2-5; D may be TRBD2 (5 bases). The germline CDR1 and CDR2 sequences are SGHNT and YENEEA. Trimming shortened V by 5 bases and J by 3 bases, and 13 bases separated the two germline ends. This CDR3 is 14 amino acids long. The CDR3 DNA reads TGTGCCAGCAGCCGCGAGGGCTGGAAAGAGACCCAGTACTTC. The encoded protein is CASSREGWKETQYF.

The chain combines TRBV6-1 with TRBJ2-7, with 8 bases lining up with TRBD1. The CDR3 runs to 14 residues. Germline trimming cut 8 bases from V and 3 bases from J; bases unmatched to any gene: 9. Germline V lookup: CDR1 MNHNS, CDR2 SASEGT. The CDR3 here is CASRPDRGLYEQYV. Written as DNA, the CDR3 is TGTGCCAGCCGACCCGACAGGGGACTCTACGAGCAGTACGTC.

The chain recombines TRBV7-3 with TRBJ2-2, with 11 bases fitting TRBD2. The length of the CDR3 is 15 residues. Germline V gives CDR1 SGHTA, CDR2 FQGTGA. Trimming cost V 6 bases and J 7 bases; bases outside gene matches: 7. The chain's CDR3 is CASRSRLAGHGELFF. The CDR3 DNA is TGTGCCAGCAGATCTAGACTAGCGGGACACGGGGAGCTGTTTTTT. Variable domain in full (rest from reference TRBV7-3 and TRBJ2-2): GAGVSQTPSNKVTEKGKYVELRCDPISGHTALYWYRQSLGQGPEFLIYFQGTGAADDSGLPNDRFFAVRPEGSVSTLKIQRTERGDSAVYLCASRSRLAGHGELFFGEGSRLTVL.

This clone appeared a few times. The chain's CDR3 is CASSIWSGGRDEQYF. The CDR3 nucleotides are TGTGCCAGTAGTATTTGGTCAGGGGGCCGGGATGAGCAGTACTTC. The rearrangement joins TRBV19 to TRBJ2-7, with 8 positions matching TRBD1. Germline assignment: CDR1 LNHDA and CDR2 SQIVND (reference sequence). The CDR3 consists of 15 residues. V shed 3 bases and J 7 bases; nucleotides not matched to a gene: 11.

The chain carries TRBV10-3 and TRBJ2-2; 9 bases are a match to TRBD2. V lost 9 bases and J lost 1; bases outside the gene matches: 3. Germline V gene data show CDR1 as ENHRY and CDR2 as SYGVKD. CDR3 length: 14 residues. The CDR3 spells CAIGGRENTGELFF. Here the CDR3 DNA reads TGTGCCATTGGCGGGAGGGAGAACACCGGGGAGCTGTTTTTT.

The chain has TRBV18 and TRBJ1-3; D is perhaps TRBD1 (6 bases). Trimming pared 8 bases from V and 4 bases from J, leaving 15 bases between. There are 14 residues in the CDR3. CDR1 is KGHSH, CDR2 LQKENI, per germline. In nucleotides, the CDR3 is TGTGCCAGCAACCCACAGGGAATCGGAAACACCATATATTTT. As protein: CASNPQGIGNTIYF.

This sequence joins TRBV29-1 and TRBJ1-5; D unresolved. The germline gives CDR1 SQVTM, CDR2 ANQGSEA. The CDR3 totals 13 residues. V gave up 7 bases and J gave up 4 bases, with 14 bases separating them. Here the CDR3 reads CSAGVSGNQPQHF. In DNA, the CDR3 is TGCAGCGCCGGGGTGAGTGGAAATCAGCCCCAGCATTTT.

V usage is TRBV18 and J usage is TRBJ1-4; 7 bases are shared with TRBD1. The CDR3 has 14 residues. Losses at the gene ends were 5 bases for V and 3 bases for J; bases not matched to a gene: 3. From germline, CDR1 is KGHSH and CDR2 LQKENI. DNA of the CDR3: TGTGCCAGCTCAGGGACAGCCTCTAATGAAAAACTGTTTTTT. Residues: CASSGTASNEKLFF.

The chain combines TRBV15 with TRBJ1-1; D gene ambiguous. In germline, CDR1 is LNHNV, CDR2 YYDKDF (reference sequence). The CDR3 runs 16 residues. Deletions cut 1 base from V and 3 bases from J, with 15 bases between. The DNA of the CDR3 is TGTGCCACCAGCAGAGGTCGCCCACAGCAATACACTGAAGCTTTCTTT. This encodes CATSRGRPQQYTEAFF. Looking up the rest from reference TRBV15 and TRBJ1-1 gives the full variable domain: DAMVIQNPRYQVTQFGKPVTLSCSQTLNHNVMYWYQQKSSQAPKLLFHYYDKDFNNEADTPDNFQSRRPNTSFCFLDIRSPGLGDTAMYLCATSRGRPQQYTEAFFGQGTRLTVV.

The rearrangement links TRBV19 to TRBJ1-2; D may be TRBD1 (5 bases). CDR1 and CDR2 (germline): LNHDA, SQIVND (reference sequence). V was trimmed by 7 bases and J by 5 bases, leaving 17 bases between them. This CDR3 is 14 amino acids long. CDR3 nucleotides: TGTGCCAGTACCTCCCAGGGTTGGGGATATGGCTACACCTTC. Its translation is CASTSQGWGYGYTF.

The rearrangement links TRBV2 to TRBJ2-7; 7 positions match TRBD1. V trimming: 8 bases; J trimming: 7 bases; junction bases outside the gene matches: 11. The CDR3 runs 13 residues. Per germline, CDR1 SNHLY and CDR2 FYNNEI. The CDR3, as DNA: TGTGCCAGCGACAGGGAATCTTTGGGGGAGCAGTACTTC. Protein: CASDRESLGEQYF.

This chain links TRBV6-5 with TRBJ2-2; D not resolved. Deletions cut 6 bases from V and 1 base from J, with 9 bases between. In germline, CDR1 is MNHEY, CDR2 SVGAGI. The CDR3 consists of 14 residues. CDR3 loop: CASSPLENTGELFF. Written as DNA, the CDR3 is TGTGCCAGCAGCCCTTTAGAGAACACCGGGGAGCTGTTTTTT.

This chain links TRBV7-7 with TRBJ2-5, with 7 nucleotides matching TRBD2. Germline CDR1 is SSHAT and CDR2 is FNYEAQ (reference sequence). The CDR3 extends over 14 amino acids. Unmatched junction bases numbered 8, after V lost 5 bases and J lost 5 bases. This chain's CDR3 is CASSPEREGETQYF. CDR3 coding DNA: TGTGCCAGCAGCCCGGAGAGGGAGGGGGAGACCCAGTACTTC.

The chain combines TRBV6-1 with TRBJ1-1, with 7 positions matching TRBD1. This CDR3 has 17 residues. With 2 bases clipped from V and 7 bases from J, the junction kept 16 bases outside the gene matches. CDR1 and CDR2 from the germline V gene are MNHNS and SASEGT. The CDR3 coding sequence is TGTGCCAGCAGTGAATTATTCGGGACAGTGAAAACAGGTGAAGCTTTCTTT. It yields the protein CASSELFGTVKTGEAFF.

A few counts support this clone. This sequence joins TRBV7-7 and TRBJ2-2; 9 bases fit TRBD1. Germline CDR1 and CDR2: SSHAT and FNYEAQ (reference sequence). The CDR3 loop spans 15 amino acids. The junction had 2 bases not matched to a gene; V was cut back by 1 base and J by 5 bases. The DNA for the CDR3 is TGTGCCAGCAGCTTAGGGACAGGGGAAACCGGGGAGCTGTTTTTT. Translating gives CASSLGTGETGELFF. Drawing the rest from reference TRBV7-7 and TRBJ2-2, the complete variable domain is GAGVSQSPRYKVTKRGQDVTLRCDPISSHATLYWYQQALGQGPEFLTYFNYEAQPDKSGLPSDRFSAERPEGSISTLTIQRTEQRDSAMYRCASSLGTGETGELFFGEGSRLTVL.

V and J are TRBV4-2 and TRBJ2-5; 8 positions agree with TRBD2. In germline, CDR1 is LGHNA, CDR2 YNFKEQ. The CDR3 spans 15 residues. Germline trimming cut 4 bases from V and 2 bases from J; bases unmatched to any gene: 6. CDR3 DNA: TGTGCCAGCAGCCTCACGGGGGGGGATCAAGAGACCCAGTACTTC. Its translation is CASSLTGGDQETQYF.

CDR3 sequence: CASSFAGGGTDTQYF. The CDR3 region has the DNA TGTGCCAGCAGTTTCGCGGGAGGGGGCACAGATACGCAGTATTTT. The chain combines TRBV27 with TRBJ2-3; 9 bases map to TRBD2. The CDR3 is 15 amino acids. V gave up 3 bases and J gave up 1 base; unmatched junction bases: 2. Looked up from germline, CDR1 is MNHEY and CDR2 is SMNVEV (reference sequence).

The V gene is TRBV6-1, the J gene TRBJ1-2; D not certain. This CDR3 region has 12 residues. Germline lookup yields CDR1 MNHNS and CDR2 SASEGT. V was clipped by 6 bases and J by 5 bases, with 10 bases between them. DNA of the CDR3: TGTGCCAGCAGCCAGATCGGGTATGGCTACACCTTC. Its translation: CASSQIGYGYTF.

Turning to this clone: In the same sample, other DNA sequences code for this CDR3. The chain links TRBV19 to TRBJ1-2, with TRBD1 matching 10 bases. Germline V gene lookup returns CDR1 LNHDA and CDR2 SQIVND (reference sequence). The CDR3 contains 15 residues. V lost 4 bases to trimming and J lost 7 bases; unmatched junction nucleotides: 9. CDR3 sequence reads: CASSTRGQGVGGYTF. In DNA form, the CDR3 reads TGTGCCAGTAGTACCCGAGGACAGGGGGTAGGTGGCTACACCTTC.

The chain recombines TRBV11-2 with TRBJ2-2, with D possibly being TRBD2 (6 bases). Trimming shortened V by 5 bases and J by 6 bases, and 7 bases separated the two germline ends. The CDR3 spans 12 residues. Germline V gives CDR1 SGHAT, CDR2 FQNNGV. The CDR3 loop is CASSPGAGELFF. The CDR3 DNA sequence: TGTGCCAGCAGCCCGGGAGCCGGGGAGCTGTTTTTT.